This T cell receptor (beta chain) was sequenced in a study of breast tumors, draining lymph nodes, adjacent tissues. General study points: Findings are consistent with lymph node origin and intratumoral expansion of most tumor T cells. Luminal-like breast cancer showed significantly higher tumor–nontumor repertoire similarity than basal-like. Tumor TCR diversity was below lymph nodes but above nontumor tissue.

The germline V and J ends were trimmed by 4 bases and 0 bases, with 14 bases remaining between them. CDR1 is SGHRS and CDR2 is YFSETQ in the germline V gene. This CDR3 is built from 15 residues. TCRdb called the multiplex PCR reads again in MiXCR, with one record for every CDR3 protein. The repertoire has tens of thousands of distinct CDR3 sequences, under 75% of them found once; the top ten carry roughly 13%. On this clonotype itself: Its antigen is not known.

This sequence was found in a female donor with breast cancer. Some clones in this sample may be carry-over from other donors' samples. V is TRBV5-1 and J is TRBJ2-7; D might be TRBD1 or TRBD2, each matching 6 bases. Input material: breast tumor tissue. The CDR3, as DNA: TGCGCCAGCAGCCCGGGGGCAGGGGTCTCCTACGAGCAGTACTTC. It specifies CASSPGAGVSYEQYF.